The 19 T cell receptor beta chains below were found in one sample sequenced in a study of T cell repertoires in cytomegalovirus infection. TCRdb ran MiXCR on the reads and lists one entry per CDR3 protein. The sample has under 600,000 distinct CDR3 sequences; approximately 15% are singletons. Sequenced: CD8+ T cells from PBMCs. Every receptor here comes from a human donor in good health (CMV status not recorded). Some clones in this sample may be carry-over from other donors' samples.

The genes are TRBV27 and TRBJ2-4, with D perhaps matching TRBD1 (5 bases). Trimming took 4 bases from V and 10 from J, leaving 17 bases between them. Germline values: CDR1 MNHEY, CDR2 SMNVEV (reference sequence). The CDR3 consists of 14 residues. The chain's CDR3 is CASSSNLWGSIQYF. CDR3 DNA: TGTGCCAGCAGTTCCAATCTTTGGGGCAGTATTCAGTACTTC.

The V and J genes are TRBV5-6 and TRBJ2-7, with 7 bases aligning to TRBD1. Germline CDR1 and CDR2: SGHDT and YYEEEE. CDR3 length equals 15 residues. V trimming: 4 bases; J trimming: 11 bases; junction bases outside the gene matches: 18. The CDR3 here is CASSPNPETGYSEYF. In nucleotides, the CDR3 is TGTGCCAGCAGCCCCAACCCGGAGACAGGGTATTCGGAGTACTTC. Together with reference TRBV5-6 and TRBJ2-7, the CDR3 gives the full variable domain: DAGVTQSPTHLIKTRGQQVTLRCSPKSGHDTVSWYQQALGQGPQFIFQYYEEEERQRGNFPDRFSGHQFPNYSSELNVNALLLGDSALYLCASSPNPETGYSEYFGPGTRLTVT.

This clonotype was counted ten times or more. V is TRBV7-8 and J is TRBJ2-1; the D is unclear. Germline assignment: CDR1 SGHVS and CDR2 FQNEAQ. The CDR3 covers 14 residues. Trimming cost V 3 bases and J 4 bases, with 10 bases left between them. CDR3 bases: TGTGCCAGCAGCTTCCGACTGTCGTACAATGAGCAGTTCTTC. Translating gives CASSFRLSYNEQFF.

This clonotype was seen at least ten times. This chain joins TRBV6-6 and TRBJ1-5; the D gene is possibly TRBD1 (5 bases). CDR1 MNHNY and CDR2 SVGAGI come from the germline V gene (reference sequence). V lost 2 bases to trimming and J lost 3 bases, with 23 bases between them. The CDR3 is 19 amino acids. CDR3 DNA sequence: TGTGCCAGCAGTTACCCATCTCGGGGGAAGGACCCTTACAATCAGCCCCAGCATTTT. Translation gives CASSYPSRGKDPYNQPQHF.

This clonotype was detected many times. The chain uses TRBV5-1 and TRBJ2-1; tentative D call: TRBD2 (5 bases). The germline V gene encodes CDR1 SGHRS and CDR2 YFSETQ. V was cut by 3 bases and J by 8 bases, with 21 bases left in between. This CDR3 comprises 16 residues. Here the CDR3 reads CASSSMTGVYGDEQFF. The CDR3 DNA follows: TGCGCCAGCAGCTCCATGACCGGGGTTTACGGGGATGAGCAGTTCTTC.

This clonotype has a count of ten or more. The V and J genes are TRBV7-7 and TRBJ2-5; TRBD1 agrees at 10 bases. The CDR3 is made up of 15 amino acids. Germline loops: CDR1 SSHAT, CDR2 FNYEAQ (reference sequence). V lost 6 bases, J lost 1 base, and 5 bases stayed unmatched. The CDR3 sequence is CASSSGQGFQETQYF. CDR3 sequence (DNA): TGTGCCAGCAGTTCGGGACAGGGGTTCCAAGAGACCCAGTACTTC.

This clonotype was picked up many times. V is TRBV6-2 or TRBV6-3 and J is TRBJ2-1; TRBD2 matches 15 bases. There are 17 residues in the CDR3. V gave up 4 bases and J gave up 9 bases; unmatched junction bases: 10. Germline assignment: CDR1 MNHEY and CDR2 SVGEGT. CDR3 in amino acids: CASSSPRGLAGGGEQFF. CDR3 nucleotides: TGTGCCAGCAGTTCACCACGGGGACTAGCGGGGGGCGGTGAGCAGTTCTTC.

This clonotype has just a few counts. This chain connects TRBV5-4 to TRBJ1-2, with 7 nucleotides matching TRBD1. CDR1 and CDR2 from the germline V gene are SGHNT and YYREEE (reference sequence). The CDR3 is 15 residues long. After removal of 0 bases from V and 4 bases from J, the junction contained 6 bases not matched to a gene. The CDR3 is CASSLGDRSFYGYTF. The CDR3 bases are TGTGCCAGCAGCTTGGGGGACAGATCTTTCTATGGCTACACCTTC. Based on the CDR3 plus reference TRBV5-4 and TRBJ1-2, the full variable domain is ETGVTQSPTHLIKTRGQQVTLRCSSQSGHNTVSWYQQALGQGPQFIFQYYREEENGRGNFPPRFSGLQFPNYSSELNVNALELDDSALYLCASSLGDRSFYGYTFGSGTRLTVV.

This clonotype was found many times. This chain connects TRBV7-9 to TRBJ1-4; TRBD1 might be the D (6 bases). Germline-derived CDR1 and CDR2 are SEHNR and FQNEAQ (reference sequence). The CDR3 is 17 amino acids. V was clipped by 0 bases and J by 3 bases, with 14 bases between them. The CDR3 DNA is TGTGCCAGCAGCTTAGCACCTGGACAGTCCCCTAATGAAAAACTGTTTTTT. Translation gives CASSLAPGQSPNEKLFF.

The sample holds many counts of this clonotype. V gene TRBV7-3 combines with J gene TRBJ1-1; D is unresolved. The germline V gene encodes CDR1 SGHTA and CDR2 FQGTGA. The ends were cut back, 8 bases at V and 0 bases at J, with 10 bases in the middle. This CDR3 contains 13 residues. The chain's CDR3 is CASRRALNTEAFF. The CDR3 nucleotides read TGTGCCAGCCGACGAGCCCTGAACACTGAAGCTTTCTTT.

Comments on this clonotype: The junction differs from germline at one of its ends, possibly a read error. The chain employs TRBV7-9 and TRBJ1-2; D perhaps matches TRBD1 (6 bases). The CDR3 sequence is 15 residues long. Germline V lookup: CDR1 SEHNR, CDR2 FQNEAQ (reference sequence). CDR3 residues: CASSPTTGANYGDTF. DNA of the CDR3: TGTGCCAGCAGCCCCACGACAGGAGCTAACTATGGCGACACCTTC.

This clonotype came up many times. The gene calls are TRBV7-6 and TRBJ2-7; weak D call: TRBD2 (5 bases). Germline loops: CDR1 SGHVS, CDR2 FNYEAQ. Trimming removed 5 bases from V and 0 bases from J, with 14 bases in between. This CDR3 comprises 15 residues. Here the CDR3 reads CASSPNSVISYEQYF. In DNA, the CDR3 is TGTGCCAGCAGCCCAAATAGCGTAATCTCCTACGAGCAGTACTTC.

This clonotype appeared many times. CDR3 sequence (DNA): TGTGCCAGCAGTTACGATGACAGGGACCATAACACTGAAGCTTTCTTT. This sequence encodes CASSYDDRDHNTEAFF. V is TRBV6-5 and J is TRBJ1-1; 7 nucleotides align to TRBD1. CDR1 is MNHEY, CDR2 SVGAGI, per germline. The CDR3 length is 16 residues. After removal of 2 bases from V and 2 bases from J, the junction contained 8 bases not matched to a gene.

Many counts were recorded for this clonotype. The rearrangement links TRBV7-9 to TRBJ1-1; D ambiguous. V was trimmed by 1 base and J by 1 base, leaving 16 bases between them. Per germline, CDR1 SEHNR and CDR2 FQNEAQ (reference sequence). The CDR3 has 17 residues. The CDR3 here is CASSLELFGVRNTEAFF. The CDR3 coding sequence is TGTGCCAGCAGCTTAGAACTATTCGGGGTGAGGAACACTGAAGCTTTCTTT. Variable domain in full (rest from reference TRBV7-9 and TRBJ1-1): DTGVSQNPRHKITKRGQNVTFRCDPISEHNRLYWYRQTLGQGPEFLTYFQNEAQLEKSRLLSDRFSAERPKGSFSTLEIQRTEQGDSAMYLCASSLELFGVRNTEAFFGQGTRLTVV.

The chain is built from TRBV5-6 and TRBJ1-2, with TRBD1 identical over 11 bases. CDR1 and CDR2 from the germline V gene are SGHDT and YYEEEE. The CDR3 covers 13 residues. V shed 6 bases, J shed 6 bases, and the junction held 4 bases outside the gene matches. The CDR3 sequence is CASTGQGADGYTF. In nucleotides, the CDR3 is TGTGCCAGCACCGGACAGGGGGCGGATGGCTACACCTTC.

The chain links TRBV27 to TRBJ2-7; no firm D call. The V end lost 5 bases, the J end lost 1 base, and 12 bases lay between the germline ends. The CDR3 extends over 14 amino acids. Germline lookup yields CDR1 MNHEY and CDR2 SMNVEV (reference sequence). CDR3 amino acids: CASSNNAGSYEQYF. CDR3 nucleotides: TGTGCCAGCAGTAACAACGCAGGATCCTACGAGCAGTACTTC.

The chain recombines TRBV2 with TRBJ2-7; 7 bases agree with TRBD1. The CDR3 totals 14 residues. V shed 4 bases, J shed 2 bases, and the junction held 5 bases outside the gene matches. CDR1 is SNHLY and CDR2 is FYNNEI in the germline V gene. The CDR3 DNA sequence: TGTGCCAGCAGTGCTCCGGGACAGCCCTACGAGCAGTACTTC. Its translation: CASSAPGQPYEQYF.

This clonotype was observed many times. DNA for the CDR3: TGTGCCAGCACGTCATTAAGGAGGCATCGGAACAATGAGCAGTTCTTC. This gives the protein CASTSLRRHRNNEQFF. This rearrangement joins TRBV6-2 or TRBV6-3 to TRBJ2-1, with D perhaps matching TRBD2 (5 bases). The V and J ends lost 7 bases and 5 bases respectively, with 21 bases between them. In germline, CDR1 is MNHEY, CDR2 SVGEGT. The CDR3 runs 16 residues.

The chain has TRBV7-4 and TRBJ2-1; 9 nucleotides agree with TRBD1. The CDR3 spans 14 residues. V dropped 4 bases and J dropped 7; count of bases not matched to a gene: 5. Germline loops: CDR1 SGHVT, CDR2 SQSDAQ. This CDR3 reads CASSSRDRENEQFF. The CDR3 DNA reads as TGTGCCAGCAGCTCACGGGACAGGGAGAATGAGCAGTTCTTC.